A single sample gave rise to the 27 T cell receptor beta chains below, sequenced in a study of T cell responses to AZD1222 COVID-19 vaccine. Clones were sequenced by immunoSEQ multiplex PCR, and TCRdb holds only the in-frame ones, with some missing. The repertoire holds over 150,000 clones, with over 85% as singletons. The sample here was peripheral blood, taken on day 0 of AZD1222 vaccination. These TCRs come from an adult in good health.

This chain uses TRBV18 with TRBJ1-1, with D unclear. The V gene lost 6 bases and the J gene lost 1 base, with 9 bases spanning the gap. Germline CDR1 KGHSH, CDR2 LQKENI. The CDR3 sequence is 13 residues long. This CDR3 reads CASSSTPNTEAFF. The CDR3 coding sequence is TGTGCCAGCTCGTCGACACCGAACACTGAAGCTTTCTTT.

The chain employs TRBV6-5 and TRBJ2-7; the D is unclear. Trimming pared 8 bases from V and 2 bases from J, leaving 19 bases between. Germline CDR1 and CDR2: MNHEY and SVGAGI. The CDR3 spans 15 residues. The CDR3 region has the DNA TGTGCCAGCCAAAACCCGACCTTAACGACCTACGAGCAGTACTTC. Translating gives CASQNPTLTTYEQYF.

CDR3 protein: CASSGQGHGYTF. In DNA form, the CDR3 reads TGTGCCAGTAGTGGACAGGGACACGGCTACACCTTC. The chain combines TRBV19 with TRBJ1-2; 8 bases match TRBD1. With V trimmed by 5 bases and J by 8 bases, 4 bases remained unmatched. There are 12 residues in the CDR3. CDR1 is LNHDA and CDR2 is SQIVND in the germline V gene (reference sequence).

The V gene is TRBV9, the J gene TRBJ1-4; D not certain. Germline loops: CDR1 SGDLS, CDR2 YYNGEE. This CDR3 region has 15 residues. V was pared by 0 bases and J by 5 bases, with 11 bases between. This CDR3 is CASSVGGRRNEKLFF. Here the CDR3 DNA reads TGTGCCAGCAGCGTAGGAGGACGGAGAAATGAAAAACTGTTTTTT.

The chain joins TRBV5-1 to TRBJ1-4; 9 bases match TRBD1. Germline CDR1 SGHRS, CDR2 YFSETQ. The CDR3 is made up of 15 amino acids. With 3 bases clipped from V and 7 bases from J, the junction kept 7 bases outside the gene matches. The CDR3 nucleotides are TGCGCCAGCAGCTATAGACAGGGGGGGAGTGAAAAACTGTTTTTT. It yields the protein CASSYRQGGSEKLFF.

This chain joins TRBV19 and TRBJ2-1, with 8 nucleotides matching TRBD2. Losses at the gene ends were 0 bases for V and 8 bases for J; bases not matched to a gene: 6. The CDR3 is 15 residues long. Per germline, CDR1 LNHDA and CDR2 SQIVND (reference sequence). CDR3 bases: TGTGCCAGTAGTATAGAGGCAGCGGGAGTGGATGAGCAGTTCTTC. Translated, it gives CASSIEAAGVDEQFF.

The chain uses TRBV5-1 and TRBJ2-1; 13 positions agree with TRBD2. V dropped 0 bases and J dropped 6; count of bases not matched to a gene: 3. CDR1 SGHRS and CDR2 YFSETQ come from the germline V gene. This CDR3 spans 16 amino acids. The CDR3 DNA is TGCGCCAGCAGCTTGGAACTAGCGGGAGGGTCCAATGAGCAGTTCTTC. Encoded protein: CASSLELAGGSNEQFF.

As regards this clone: The identical CDR3 is also encoded by other nucleotide sequences in the sample. This chain joins TRBV7-9 and TRBJ1-1, with D maybe TRBD1 (6 bases). Per the germline V gene, CDR1 is SEHNR and CDR2 is FQNEAQ (reference sequence). V gave up 1 base and J gave up 1 base, with 10 bases separating them. CDR3 length: 15 amino acids. Written as DNA, the CDR3 is TGTGCCAGCAGCTTAGGATCGACAGGGAACACTGAAGCTTTCTTT. As protein: CASSLGSTGNTEAFF.

CDR3 DNA: TGTGCCAGCAGTCCCCGGACTAGCCCGTTGTACGAGCAGTACTTC. Translated: CASSPRTSPLYEQYF. This sequence joins TRBV27 and TRBJ2-7; 8 bases match TRBD2. The CDR3 sequence is 15 residues long. V was pared by 5 bases and J by 4 bases, with 10 bases of the junction left unmatched. Germline values: CDR1 MNHEY, CDR2 SMNVEV (reference sequence).

This clone came up once. The V call is TRBV5-1, the J call TRBJ1-4; D is perhaps TRBD1 (5 bases). Trimming pared 0 bases from V and 8 bases from J, leaving 11 bases between. Germline values: CDR1 SGHRS, CDR2 YFSETQ. The CDR3 contains 14 residues. The CDR3 loop is CASSLGGSQEKLFF. The CDR3 nucleotides read TGCGCCAGCAGCTTGGGGGGGAGCCAGGAAAAACTGTTTTTT.

This chain links TRBV28 with TRBJ2-1, with D possibly matching TRBD2 (6 bases). Trimming pared 2 bases from V and 3 bases from J, leaving 20 bases between. The CDR3 covers 18 residues. CDR1 and CDR2 (germline): MDHEN, SYDVKM. The CDR3 reads CASSLPYRPVEGYNEQFF. The CDR3 DNA is TGTGCCAGCAGTTTACCTTACAGGCCGGTGGAGGGCTACAATGAGCAGTTCTTC.

V is TRBV18 and J is TRBJ1-3, with a possible D match to TRBD1 (5 bases). CDR1 KGHSH and CDR2 LQKENI come from the germline V gene. V lost 0 bases and J lost 3, with 6 bases in between. CDR3 length equals 14 residues. CDR3 amino acids: CASSPPGDGNTIYF. CDR3 coding DNA: TGTGCCAGCTCACCACCAGGGGATGGAAACACCATATATTTT.

V gene TRBV7-9 combines with J gene TRBJ2-7; 8 bases align to TRBD1. V trimming: 5 bases; J trimming: 5 bases; junction bases outside the gene matches: 11. The CDR3 contains 15 residues. CDR1 and CDR2 (germline): SEHNR, FQNEAQ (reference sequence). The CDR3 DNA sequence: TGTGCCAGCAGCCCGCCCGGACAGGGTTTCCACGAGCAGTACTTC. Its protein is CASSPPGQGFHEQYF.

The chain employs TRBV29-1 and TRBJ1-2; possibly TRBD1 for D (5 bases). V was trimmed by 4 bases and J by 6 bases, leaving 12 bases between them. Looked up from germline, CDR1 is SQVTM and CDR2 is ANQGSEA. The CDR3 covers 12 residues. The DNA of the CDR3 is TGCAGCGTTGGGGGGAGTGCAAATGGCTACACCTTC. Amino acid sequence: CSVGGSANGYTF. Together with reference TRBV29-1 and TRBJ1-2, the CDR3 gives the full variable domain: SAVISQKPSRDICQRGTSLTIQCQVDSQVTMMFWYRQQPGQSLTLIATANQGSEATYESGFVIDKFPISRPNLTFSTLTVSNMSPEDSSIYLCSVGGSANGYTFGSGTRLTVV.

This chain uses TRBV6-5 with TRBJ2-3, with 12 bases identical to TRBD2. J gave up 3 bases and V 6 bases, and 4 bases lay outside the gene matches. CDR1 is MNHEY, CDR2 SVGAGI, per germline. The CDR3 contains 15 residues. CDR3 coding DNA: TGTGCCAGCAGAGCGACTAGCGGGGGAACAGATACGCAGTATTTT. Its protein product is CASRATSGGTDTQYF.

Here the CDR3 reads CAWSLNGAFLRHGYTF. The CDR3 region has the DNA TGTGCCTGGAGCTTAAACGGGGCCTTCCTTCGTCATGGCTACACCTTC. The genes are TRBV30 and TRBJ1-2; possibly TRBD1 for D (5 bases). V gave up 3 bases and J gave up 6 bases, with 23 bases separating them. The CDR3 consists of 16 residues. The germline gives CDR1 GTSNPN, CDR2 SVGIG (reference sequence).

The V and J genes are TRBV7-6 and TRBJ1-3, with D possibly matching TRBD1 (5 bases). V lost 3 bases, J lost 1 base, and 10 bases lay in between. This CDR3 has 15 residues. CDR1 and CDR2 from the germline V gene are SGHVS and FNYEAQ. CDR3 DNA: TGTGCCAGCAGCTTCTCCAGGGATTCTGGAAACACCATATATTTT. This gives the protein CASSFSRDSGNTIYF.

The chain joins TRBV7-2 to TRBJ2-1; D is ambiguous. From germline, CDR1 is SGHTA and CDR2 FQGNSA. The CDR3 spans 14 residues. V lost 8 bases, J lost 0 bases, and 11 bases lay in between. The CDR3 sequence is CASRLVPSYNEQFF. CDR3 nucleotide sequence: TGTGCCAGCCGCCTTGTTCCCTCCTACAATGAGCAGTTCTTC.

The CDR3: CASRLGGRIGGELFF. The CDR3 region has the DNA TGTGCCAGCCGCCTGGGGGGGCGTATTGGCGGGGAGCTGTTTTTT. The chain combines TRBV27 with TRBJ2-2; the D gene is possibly TRBD2 (7 bases). Trimming stripped 8 bases from V and 7 bases from J, with 20 bases between. The CDR3 is 15 residues long. Germline V gives CDR1 MNHEY, CDR2 SMNVEV (reference sequence).

V is TRBV30 and J is TRBJ2-7; no reliable D call. CDR3 size: 11 residues. The V end lost 1 base, the J end lost 8 bases, and 9 bases lay between the germline ends. CDR1 is GTSNPN and CDR2 is SVGIG in the germline V gene (reference sequence). CDR3 in amino acids: CAWSADRQQYF. CDR3 sequence (DNA): TGTGCCTGGAGTGCCGATCGCCAGCAGTACTTC.

This chain links TRBV6-5 with TRBJ2-7, with 8 bases that match TRBD1. V lost 4 bases to trimming and J lost 2 bases; unmatched junction nucleotides: 7. The CDR3 has 15 residues. Germline V gives CDR1 MNHEY, CDR2 SVGAGI. The CDR3 DNA reads TGTGCCAGCAGTTGGGTCAGGGGGCCCCCCTACGAGCAGTACTTC. Its protein is CASSWVRGPPYEQYF.

CDR3 in amino acids: CSVNGYTF. The CDR3 DNA is TGCAGCGTGAATGGCTACACCTTC. The genes are TRBV29-1 and TRBJ1-2; D gene unclear. Per the germline V gene, CDR1 is SQVTM and CDR2 is ANQGSEA. This CDR3 is built from 8 residues. Trimming pared 6 bases from V and 6 bases from J, leaving 2 bases between.

The V and J genes are TRBV7-9 and TRBJ2-7; D is uncertain. The CDR3 contains 13 residues. V lost 0 bases and J lost 5, with 8 bases in between. Looked up from germline, CDR1 is SEHNR and CDR2 is FQNEAQ (reference sequence). The CDR3 is CASSLALGDEQYF. The CDR3 coding sequence is TGTGCCAGCAGCTTAGCGCTTGGGGACGAGCAGTACTTC.

J is TRBJ2-7 and V is TRBV2; D is unclear. CDR1 is SNHLY and CDR2 is FYNNEI in the germline V gene. This CDR3 has 13 amino acids. The V and J ends lost 6 bases and 2 bases respectively, with 11 bases between them. For the CDR3, the DNA is TGTGCCAGCAGGACCGACTCAACCTACGAGCAGTACTTC. This translates into CASRTDSTYEQYF.

The V and J genes are TRBV7-9 and TRBJ1-2; maybe TRBD1 (5 bases). This CDR3 is built from 11 residues. The V gene's germline CDR1 is SEHNR and CDR2 FQNEAQ (reference sequence). The ends were cut back, 8 bases at V and 8 bases at J, with 12 bases in the middle. CDR3 sequence: CASVFQGGYTF. The CDR3 region has the DNA TGTGCCAGCGTCTTTCAGGGAGGCTACACCTTC.

This chain uses TRBV19 with TRBJ2-7; the match to TRBD1 covers 7 bases. Germline V CDR1 and CDR2: LNHDA, SQIVND (reference sequence). The J segment lost 10 bases and the V segment lost 9 bases, leaving 9 bases of the junction unmatched. The CDR3 is 11 amino acids. CDR3 sequence: CASGETGKQYF. Written as DNA, the CDR3 is TGTGCCAGCGGGGAGACAGGGAAACAGTACTTC.

This clone was seen a single time. The gene calls are TRBV2 and TRBJ1-1, with a weak D call TRBD1 (6 bases). Germline V CDR1 and CDR2: SNHLY, FYNNEI. V lost 3 bases, J lost 4 bases, and 9 bases lay in between. The CDR3 runs to 13 residues. The CDR3 loop reads CASSDGGGTEAFF. The CDR3 nucleotides read TGTGCCAGCAGTGATGGAGGGGGCACTGAAGCTTTCTTT. Supplemented by reference TRBV2 and TRBJ1-1, the full variable domain reads EPEVTQTPSHQVTQMGQEVILRCVPISNHLYFYWYRQILGQKVEFLVSFYNNEISEKSEIFDDQFSVERPDGSNFTLKIRSTKLEDSAMYFCASSDGGGTEAFFGQGTRLTVV.